A single T cell receptor (beta chain) is shown here with its context. Its antigen is still unknown. This specimen belongs to a study of T cells expressing NK-cell markers. Study-wide background: It was from sorted CD3+CD56+NKG2C+, CD3+CD56+NKG2C- and CD3+CD56-NKG2C+ T cells that TCR beta repertoires came. Eight donors were sequenced, seven testing HCMV-seropositive and one testing seronegative.

General study results and limits: Among CD8+ T cells from over 5 donors, dominant NKG2C+ clonotypes accounted for about 1.0-7.0%.

TCR beta libraries carry UMIs added by 5'RACE template switching. With the 5' RACE reads reprocessed, TCRdb shows one record per CDR3 protein and no DNA. The sample totals roughly 300,000 distinct CDR3 sequences. The source is a woman aged 18-70 years in good health. The sequencing sample was made of blood T cells: a sorted CD56 or NKG2C T cell subset, CD4+ or CD8+ T cells, or bulk PBMC T cells (not recorded which).

The CDR3 here is CAWSRQGWSNQPQHF. This sequence joins TRBV30 and TRBJ1-5. CDR1 is GTSNPN and CDR2 is SVGIG in the germline V gene (reference sequence). CDR3 length equals 15 residues.